This T cell receptor (beta chain) was sequenced for a study of CD8 T cells in Susac syndrome. V trimming: 4 bases; J trimming: 6 bases; junction bases outside the gene matches: 3. The CDR3 extends over 12 amino acids. Germline V CDR1 and CDR2: ENHRY, SYGVKD. cDNA came from around 0.5 to 1 ug RNA primed by random hexamers. MiXCR, run by TCRdb on the immunoSEQ multiplex PCR reads, gives a single entry per CDR3 protein. The sample holds approximately 200,000 distinct CDR3 sequences, 95% seen once. TEMRA cells were enriched by FACS, and CD4+ and CD8+ T cells were negatively isolated. The chain couples TRBV10-3 to TRBJ2-7, with TRBD2 matching 7 bases. Sequenced material: CD4+ T cells from PBMCs. The clonotype comes from a human donor with multiple sclerosis. The CDR3 spells CAISGGEGEQYV. In DNA, the CDR3 is TGTGCCATCAGTGGAGGGGAGGGCGAGCAGTACGTC.